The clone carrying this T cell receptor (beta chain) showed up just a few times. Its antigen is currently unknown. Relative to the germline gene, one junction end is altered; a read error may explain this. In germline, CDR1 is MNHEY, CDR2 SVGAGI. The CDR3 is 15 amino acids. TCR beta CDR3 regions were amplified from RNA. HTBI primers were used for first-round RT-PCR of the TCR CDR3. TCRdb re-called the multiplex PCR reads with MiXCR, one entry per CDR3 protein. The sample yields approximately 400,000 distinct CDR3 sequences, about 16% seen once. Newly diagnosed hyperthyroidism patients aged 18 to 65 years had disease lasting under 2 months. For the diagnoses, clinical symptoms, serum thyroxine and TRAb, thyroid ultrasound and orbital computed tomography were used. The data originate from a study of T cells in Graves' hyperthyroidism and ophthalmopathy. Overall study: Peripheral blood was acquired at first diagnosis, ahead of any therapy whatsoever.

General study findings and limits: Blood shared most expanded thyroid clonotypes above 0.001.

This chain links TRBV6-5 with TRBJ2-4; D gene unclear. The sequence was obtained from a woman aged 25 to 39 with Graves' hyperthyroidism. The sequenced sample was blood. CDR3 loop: CASSYTGLAKNIQHF. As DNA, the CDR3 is TGTGCCAGCAGTTACACCGGATTAGCCAAAAACATTCAGCACTTC.